This T cell receptor (beta chain) was recovered during a study of T cell responses to AZD1222 COVID-19 vaccine. The repertoire was sequenced with immunoSEQ multiplex PCR; TCRdb's copy has only in-frame clones and lacks some. The sample consists of tens of thousands of clones, approximately 83% of them appearing once. The germline V and J ends were trimmed by 5 bases and 7 bases, with 9 bases remaining between them. The CDR3 extends over 13 amino acids. The V gene's germline CDR1 is MNHEY and CDR2 SMNVEV (reference sequence). Specimen: peripheral blood, collected on day 0 of AZD1222 vaccination. The chain combines TRBV27 with TRBJ1-6; D gene uncertain. The TCR sequence derives from an adult in good health. The chain's CDR3 is CASSRVPNSPLHF. The CDR3 bases are TGTGCCAGCAGTCGCGTTCCCAATTCACCCCTCCACTTT.